This T cell receptor (beta chain) comes out of a study of T cells in women clearing cervical HPV infection. Germline V gives CDR1 KGHSH, CDR2 LQKENI. This CDR3 comprises 16 residues. The protocol was immunoSEQ multiplex PCR, while the TCRdb copy is restricted to in-frame clones and leaves out a portion. This sample's clone table lists about 37,000 clones. With regard to this clone: With the read ending 3 residues before the CDR3 end, the germline J gene is used to fill in that end.

Input material: blood buffy coat. The clonotype was recovered from a woman aged 18 to 75 with a cervical HPV16 infection that either progressed to CIN3+ or cleared (not recorded which). The chain links TRBV18 to TRBJ1-2; D gene unclear. The CDR3 sequence is CASFRSIVVGTDTYTF. The CDR3 DNA, read in part, is TGTGCCAGCTTCCGTTCCATTGTTGTCGGCACAGATACC.